This TCR beta chain was obtained from a study of Ad26.COV2.S vaccination and SARS-CoV-2 variants. Study context: Ad26.COV2.S was injected intramuscularly once or twice, 56 days apart.

Documented treatment: some 20 received Ad26.COV2.S at low or high dose, single or two shots; roughly five received placebo; per-sample allocation not given. It was on day 63 after the first vaccine or placebo injection that samples were taken. The CDR3 is 17 residues long. The germline V gene has CDR1 MNHNY and CDR2 SVGAGI (reference sequence). V was shortened by 5 bases and J by 0 bases, with 19 bases between the two germline ends. Profiled with immunoSEQ multiplex PCR; TCRdb holds only in-frame clones, not every one. The repertoire holds over 400,000 clones, roughly 89% seen once, with around 2.5% in the top ten.

The TCR originated in a person between 18 and 60 years old who received the Ad26.COV2.S COVID-19 vaccine or a placebo. Specimen: peripheral blood, collected in a trial of Ad26.COV2.S vaccine versus placebo. The chain links TRBV6-6 to TRBJ1-2; the D gene is possibly TRBD1 (6 bases). The CDR3 reads CASSLVTGTLTNYGYTF. The CDR3 nucleotides are TGTGCCAGCAGTCTAGTCACAGGGACCCTAACTAACTATGGCTACACCTTC.